This is a list of T cell receptor beta chains from one sample in a study of CD8 T cells in ankylosing spondylitis. TCRdb independently ran MiXCR on the 5' RACE reads; one entry per CDR3 protein. The data contain about 130,000 distinct CDR3 sequences, about 7% of them singletons. Sequenced input: blood, either unsorted or a sorted T cell fraction (not recorded which). Receptor source: a female donor with ankylosing spondylitis or in good health (not recorded which). The CDR3 runs from the conserved cysteine through the conserved F or W.

TRBJ1-4,TRBV6-1,CASSEQGDENEKLFF
TRBJ2-1,TRBV7-2,CASSVGLAAYNEQFF
TRBJ2-1,TRBV7-2,CASSLDRANYNEQFF
TRBJ2-3,TRBV29-1,CSVRGTGYTDTQYF
TRBJ1-2,TRBV6-1,CASRPGTAYDGYTF
TRBJ2-3,TRBV9,CASSLSGHWQYF
TRBJ2-1,TRBV6-4,CASSEQRASYNEQFF
TRBJ1-2,TRBV12-3/TRBV12-4,CASSPRGQPNYGYTF
TRBJ1-1,TRBV3-1,CASSQSGGEAFF
TRBJ2-1,TRBV10-3,CAISEWTSGEYNEQFF
TRBJ1-6,TRBV27,CASSPRQGTSPLHF
TRBJ2-7,TRBV29-1,CSVLAGRGEQYF
TRBJ1-4,TRBV25-1,CASSLPGTLGSEKLFF
TRBJ1-2,TRBV7-6,CASSPPGGADGYTF
TRBJ1-1,TRBV13,CASSAAGYGTEAFF
TRBJ1-6,TRBV5-1,CASSLGDSNNSPLHF
TRBJ2-1,TRBV6-2/TRBV6-3,CASKETGNSYNEQFF
TRBJ1-1,TRBV5-4,CASSLPGQGFTEAFF
TRBJ2-2,TRBV5-1,CASSLVAGGTRTGELFF
TRBJ1-1,TRBV24-1,CATSDSRGLGTEAFF
TRBJ2-7,TRBV7-9,CASSSRSNEQYF
TRBJ2-1,TRBV5-1,CASSRDRQVGEQFF
TRBJ1-1,TRBV19,CASSIDHAGIEAFF
TRBJ2-2,TRBV7-2,CASRFSGGASGELFF
TRBJ2-7,TRBV20-1,CSARGPSYEQYF
TRBJ1-3,TRBV14,CASNGGAGNTIYF
TRBJ2-6,TRBV5-1,CASSLMTGANVLTF